The 14 T cell receptor beta chains below come from one sample, sequenced in a study of human T cells and chemical hapten exposure. TCRdb reprocessed the RACE reads with MiXCR, giving one entry per CDR3 protein. The table lists 300,000 to 350,000 distinct CDR3 sequences, 5.5% to 8% of them singletons. The time point is: patch test 1, 2 weeks after DPC sensitization. Stated treatment: therapeutic diphenylcyclopropenone sensitization with weekly scalp DPC. Sample: whole blood, taken in connection with sensitization to the hapten diphenylcyclopropenone (DPC). The origin of the receptors is a woman in her late teens or twenties with alopecia areata. Some clones in this sample may be carry-over from other donors' samples.

This clonotype has only a few counts. The chain links TRBV29-1 to TRBJ1-1; no reliable D call. Deletions cut 5 bases from V and 1 base from J, with 8 bases between. CDR1 SQVTM and CDR2 ANQGSEA come from the germline V gene. The CDR3 consists of 12 residues. The CDR3 DNA follows: TGCAGCGTTAGGTGGGGGAACACTGAAGCTTTCTTT. Translated, it gives CSVRWGNTEAFF.

This clonotype was recorded a few times. This chain uses TRBV6-6 with TRBJ1-6; possible D gene TRBD1, 5 bases. CDR1 is MNHNY, CDR2 SVGAGI, per germline (reference sequence). The CDR3 consists of 16 residues. Trimming removed 5 bases at V and 2 bases at J, with 13 bases between. CDR3 DNA: TGTGCCAGCAGTGTCTTAGAGGGGCCCTATAATTCACCCCTCCACTTT. It is translated as CASSVLEGPYNSPLHF.

The chain employs TRBV12-3 or TRBV12-4 and TRBJ1-3; D not resolved. This CDR3 is 13 amino acids long. V was clipped by 3 bases and J by 4 bases, with 7 bases between them. In nucleotides, the CDR3 is TGTGCCAGCAGTTTTGTCAGAGGAAACACCATATATTTT. Protein sequence: CASSFVRGNTIYF.

This clonotype has just a few counts. The chain uses TRBV6-1 and TRBJ1-2, with D perhaps TRBD1 (6 bases). Germline V gene data show CDR1 as MNHNS and CDR2 as SASEGT. Deletions cut 7 bases from V and 6 bases from J, with 12 bases between. This CDR3 region has 12 residues. CDR3 DNA: TGTGCCAGCACGGCAGGGGTGGATGGCTACACCTTC. It codes for CASTAGVDGYTF.

This clonotype was detected many times. The chain recombines TRBV6-5 with TRBJ2-3; D gene uncertain. V lost 2 bases to trimming and J lost 0 bases, with 6 bases between them. In germline, CDR1 is MNHEY, CDR2 SVGAGI. The CDR3 has 14 amino acids. CDR3 sequence reads: CASSYELSTDTQYF. CDR3 sequence (DNA): TGTGCCAGCAGTTACGAACTTAGCACAGATACGCAGTATTTT.

The V gene is TRBV6-4, the J gene TRBJ2-1; D not resolved. The CDR3 runs 14 residues. Trimming stripped 5 bases from V and 3 bases from J, with 11 bases between. Germline CDR1 MRHNA, CDR2 SNTAGT. CDR3 amino acids: CASSLNWNYNEQFF. CDR3 bases: TGTGCCAGCAGTCTCAACTGGAACTACAATGAGCAGTTCTTC.

This clonotype has more than one count but fewer than ten. This chain links TRBV4-1 with TRBJ1-2, with D uncertain. V was cut by 0 bases and J by 2 bases, with 13 bases left in between. The V gene's germline CDR1 is MGHRA and CDR2 YSYEKL. The CDR3 extends over 16 amino acids. The CDR3 is CASSQDRWQVNYGYTF. DNA of the CDR3: TGCGCCAGCAGCCAAGACAGGTGGCAGGTCAACTATGGCTACACCTTC.

The J gene is TRBJ1-2, the V gene TRBV25-1; TRBD1 is a possible D gene (6 bases). V was shortened by 4 bases and J by 2 bases, with 14 bases between the two germline ends. Germline V gives CDR1 MGHDK, CDR2 SYGVNS. This CDR3 contains 15 residues. DNA for the CDR3: TGTGCCAGCAGTGGATGGACGGGGGCGAACTATGGCTACACCTTC. Its translation: CASSGWTGANYGYTF.

This clonotype turned up a few times. This chain joins TRBV2 and TRBJ1-2; TRBD1 matches at 7 bases. The CDR3 loop spans 15 amino acids. V was pared by 5 bases and J by 4 bases, with 10 bases of the junction left unmatched. CDR1 SNHLY and CDR2 FYNNEI come from the germline V gene. The CDR3 here is CASSQPTGPRYGYTF. Written as DNA, the CDR3 is TGTGCCAGCAGTCAACCGACAGGGCCGCGCTATGGCTACACCTTC.

This rearrangement joins TRBV2 to TRBJ2-2; no clear D gene. Trimming stripped 3 bases from V and 4 bases from J, with 6 bases between. The germline V gene encodes CDR1 SNHLY and CDR2 FYNNEI. The CDR3 covers 13 residues. Written as DNA, the CDR3 is TGTGCCAGCAGTGACTGGAGCACCGGGGAGCTGTTTTTT. Protein: CASSDWSTGELFF.

This clonotype turned up a few times. The V call is TRBV5-1, the J call TRBJ2-3; 11 bases line up with TRBD2. The CDR3 is 17 residues long. V shed 2 bases, J shed 5 bases, and the junction held 10 bases outside the gene matches. Germline V gives CDR1 SGHRS, CDR2 YFSETQ. CDR3 nucleotides: TGCGCCAGCAGCTTAGGGAATAGCGGGGGGGCCCAAGATACGCAGTATTTT. Protein sequence: CASSLGNSGGAQDTQYF.

This clonotype came up a few times. The V and J genes are TRBV10-3 and TRBJ2-6; D is unresolved. Germline CDR1 is ENHRY and CDR2 is SYGVKD. V was shortened by 6 bases and J by 4 bases, with 10 bases between the two germline ends. This CDR3 is 14 amino acids long. The CDR3 sequence: CAISDREGANVLTF. The CDR3 DNA sequence: TGTGCCATCAGCGACCGAGAAGGGGCCAACGTCCTGACTTTC.

This chain joins TRBV19 and TRBJ1-5; TRBD1 aligns across 9 bases. The germline V gene encodes CDR1 LNHDA and CDR2 SQIVND (reference sequence). The ends lost 5 bases at V and 3 bases at J; junction bases unmatched: 11. The length of the CDR3 is 17 residues. The CDR3 nucleotides are TGTGCCAGTAGTTTCGGAAGGGGGACAGGGACCAATCAGCCCCAGCATTTT. This sequence encodes CASSFGRGTGTNQPQHF.

The chain joins TRBV19 to TRBJ2-1, with D maybe TRBD2 (5 bases). Trimming pared 0 bases from V and 0 bases from J, leaving 9 bases between. Germline assignment: CDR1 LNHDA and CDR2 SQIVND (reference sequence). This CDR3 has 16 residues. The DNA for the CDR3 is TGTGCCAGTAGTATAGACCCGGGAAGCTCCTACAATGAGCAGTTCTTC. Translation: CASSIDPGSSYNEQFF.